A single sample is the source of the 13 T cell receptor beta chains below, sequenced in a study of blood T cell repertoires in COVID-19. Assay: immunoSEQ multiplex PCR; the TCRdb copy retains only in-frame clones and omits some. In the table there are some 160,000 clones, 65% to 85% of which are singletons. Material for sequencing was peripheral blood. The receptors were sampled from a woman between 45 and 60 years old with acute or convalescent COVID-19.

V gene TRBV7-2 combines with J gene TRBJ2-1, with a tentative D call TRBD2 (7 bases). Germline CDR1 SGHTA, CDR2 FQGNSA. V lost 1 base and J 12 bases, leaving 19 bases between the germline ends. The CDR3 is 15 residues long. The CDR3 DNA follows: TGTGCCAGCAGCTTAGACCTAGCGGAGGGGGGGCGGCAGTTCTTC. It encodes CASSLDLAEGGRQFF.

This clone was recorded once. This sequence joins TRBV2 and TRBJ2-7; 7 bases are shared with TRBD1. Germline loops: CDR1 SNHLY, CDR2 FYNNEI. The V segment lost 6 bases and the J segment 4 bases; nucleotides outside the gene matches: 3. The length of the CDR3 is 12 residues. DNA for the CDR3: TGTGCCAGCAGAGAACAGGGGTACGAGCAGTACTTC. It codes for CASREQGYEQYF.

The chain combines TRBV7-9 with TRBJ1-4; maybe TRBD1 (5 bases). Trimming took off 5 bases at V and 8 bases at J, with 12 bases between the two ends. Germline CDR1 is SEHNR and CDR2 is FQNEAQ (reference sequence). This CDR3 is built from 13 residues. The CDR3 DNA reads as TGTGCCAGCAGCGTTACTCAGGGAGAAAAACTGTTTTTT. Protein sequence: CASSVTQGEKLFF.

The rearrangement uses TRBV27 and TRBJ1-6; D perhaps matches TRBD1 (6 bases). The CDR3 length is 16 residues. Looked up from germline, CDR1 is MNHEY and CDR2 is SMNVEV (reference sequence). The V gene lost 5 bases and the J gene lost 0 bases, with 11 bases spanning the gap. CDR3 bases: TGTGCCAGCAGTGGCAGGGGAAGCTCCTATAATTCACCCCTCCACTTT. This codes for CASSGRGSSYNSPLHF.

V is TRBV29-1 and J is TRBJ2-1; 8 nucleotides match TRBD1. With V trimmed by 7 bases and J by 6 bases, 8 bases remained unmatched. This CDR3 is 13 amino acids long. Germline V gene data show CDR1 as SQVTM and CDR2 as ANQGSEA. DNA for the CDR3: TGCAGCGCGGAGGACAGGGTCACCAATGAGCAGTTCTTC. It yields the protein CSAEDRVTNEQFF.

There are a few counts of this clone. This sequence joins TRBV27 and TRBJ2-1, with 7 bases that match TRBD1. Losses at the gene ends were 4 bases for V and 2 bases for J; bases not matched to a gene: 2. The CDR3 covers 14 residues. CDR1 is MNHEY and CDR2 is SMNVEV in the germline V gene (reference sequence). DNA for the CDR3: TGTGCCAGCAGTTACAGGGGCACCTACAATGAGCAGTTCTTC. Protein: CASSYRGTYNEQFF.

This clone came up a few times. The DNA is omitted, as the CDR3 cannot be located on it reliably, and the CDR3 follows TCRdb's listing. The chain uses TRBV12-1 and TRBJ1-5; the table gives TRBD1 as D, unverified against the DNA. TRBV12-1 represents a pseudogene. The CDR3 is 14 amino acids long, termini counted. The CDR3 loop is CASSFGQGAQPQHF.

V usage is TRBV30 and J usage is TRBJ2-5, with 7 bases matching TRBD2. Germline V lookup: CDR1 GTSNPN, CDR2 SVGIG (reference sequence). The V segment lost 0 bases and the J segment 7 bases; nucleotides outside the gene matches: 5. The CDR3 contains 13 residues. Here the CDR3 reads CAWSVGGGVTQYF. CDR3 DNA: TGTGCCTGGAGTGTCGGTGGGGGGGTGACCCAGTACTTC.

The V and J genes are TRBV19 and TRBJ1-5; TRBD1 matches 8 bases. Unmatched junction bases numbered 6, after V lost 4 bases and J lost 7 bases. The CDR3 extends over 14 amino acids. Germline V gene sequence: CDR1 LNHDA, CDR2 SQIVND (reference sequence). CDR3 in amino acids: CASSNGQGGQPQHF. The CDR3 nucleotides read TGTGCCAGTAGTAACGGACAGGGAGGGCAGCCCCAGCATTTT. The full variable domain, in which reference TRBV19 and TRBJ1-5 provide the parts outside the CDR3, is DGGITQSPKYLFRKEGQNVTLSCEQNLNHDAMYWYRQDPGQGLRLIYYSQIVNDFQKGDIAEGYSVSREKKESFPLTVTSAQKNPTAFYLCASSNGQGGQPQHFGDGTRLSIL.

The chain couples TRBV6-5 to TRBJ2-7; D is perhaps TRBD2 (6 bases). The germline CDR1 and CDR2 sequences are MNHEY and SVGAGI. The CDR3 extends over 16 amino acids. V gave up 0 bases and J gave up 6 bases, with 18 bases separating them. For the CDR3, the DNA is TGTGCCAGCAGTTACTCGAAAGCAGGGAGGTCGTCCGAGCAGTACTTC. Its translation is CASSYSKAGRSSEQYF.

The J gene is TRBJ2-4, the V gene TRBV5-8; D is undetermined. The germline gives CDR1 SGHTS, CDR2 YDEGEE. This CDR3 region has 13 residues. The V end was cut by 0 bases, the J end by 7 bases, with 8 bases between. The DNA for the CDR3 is TGTGCCAGCAGCTTGGCCTTTCCTAACATTCAGTACTTC. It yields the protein CASSLAFPNIQYF.

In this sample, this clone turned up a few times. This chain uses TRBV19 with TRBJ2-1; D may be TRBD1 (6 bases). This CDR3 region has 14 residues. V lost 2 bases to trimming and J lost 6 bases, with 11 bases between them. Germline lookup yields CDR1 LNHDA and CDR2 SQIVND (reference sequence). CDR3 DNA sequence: TGTGCCAGTAGTATACAGGGGCGCGTCAATGAGCAGTTCTTC. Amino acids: CASSIQGRVNEQFF.

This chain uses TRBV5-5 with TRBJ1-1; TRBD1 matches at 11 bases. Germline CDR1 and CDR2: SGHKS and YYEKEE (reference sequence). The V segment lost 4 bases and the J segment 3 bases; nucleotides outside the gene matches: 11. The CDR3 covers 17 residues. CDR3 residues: CASSPNTGTGGYTEAFF. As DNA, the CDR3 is TGTGCCAGCAGCCCGAATACCGGGACAGGGGGGTACACTGAAGCTTTCTTT. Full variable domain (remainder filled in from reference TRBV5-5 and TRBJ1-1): DAGVTQSPTHLIKTRGQQVTLRCSPISGHKSVSWYQQVLGQGPQFIFQYYEKEERGRGNFPDRFSARQFPNYSSELNVNALLLGDSALYLCASSPNTGTGGYTEAFFGQGTRLTVV.